This TCR beta chain was documented in a study of cytotoxic CD8 clonotypes in ibrutinib-treated CLL. Profiled with immunoSEQ multiplex PCR; TCRdb holds only in-frame clones, not every one. The data hold some 76,000 clones, with around 78% observed a single time. The V gene lost 4 bases and the J gene lost 7 bases, with 11 bases spanning the gap. Germline V CDR1 and CDR2: KGHSH, LQKENI. The CDR3 contains 13 residues. The source of this sequence is a human donor with chronic lymphocytic leukemia. Material: PBMCs, obtained after 24 months of ibrutinib treatment. The chain employs TRBV18 and TRBJ1-3, with D unresolved. CDR3 sequence reads: CASSRVEYNTIYF. The DNA for the CDR3 is TGTGCCAGCTCACGGGTGGAGTACAACACCATATATTTT.